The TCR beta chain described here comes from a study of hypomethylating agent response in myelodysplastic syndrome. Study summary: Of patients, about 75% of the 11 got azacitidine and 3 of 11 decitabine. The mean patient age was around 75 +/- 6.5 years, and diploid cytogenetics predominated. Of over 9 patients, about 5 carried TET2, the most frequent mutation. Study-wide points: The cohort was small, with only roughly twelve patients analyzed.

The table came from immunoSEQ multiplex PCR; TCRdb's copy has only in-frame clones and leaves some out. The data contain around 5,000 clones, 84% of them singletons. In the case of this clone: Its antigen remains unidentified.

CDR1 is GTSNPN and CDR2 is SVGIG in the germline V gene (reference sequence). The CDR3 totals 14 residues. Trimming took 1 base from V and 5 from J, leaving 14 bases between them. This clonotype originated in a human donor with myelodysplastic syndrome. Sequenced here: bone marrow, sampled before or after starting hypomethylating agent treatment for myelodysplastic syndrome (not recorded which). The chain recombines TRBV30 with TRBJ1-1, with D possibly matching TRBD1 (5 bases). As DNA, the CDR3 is TGTGCCTGGAGTGGGGGACGGCTAGGAACTGAAGCTTTCTTT. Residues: CAWSGGRLGTEAFF.